This T cell receptor beta chain was sequenced in a study of blood T cells in healthy people across ages. Germline CDR1 KGHSH, CDR2 LQKENI. CDR3 length: 13 amino acids. A second PCR of roughly 7 to 11 cycles used a sample-barcoded 5' primer and a J-beta primer mix. TCRdb re-derived calls from the 5' RACE reads in MiXCR, one entry per CDR3 protein. The sample has about 680,000 distinct CDR3 sequences, around 45% seen once. The sequence derives from a woman aged 60 to 75 in good health. The sample taken for sequencing was blood. The chain recombines TRBV18 with TRBJ2-1, with TRBD1 as a possible D gene (6 bases). The J call is in doubt because the DNA end fits TRBJ2-7 better. In DNA, the CDR3 is TGTGCCAGCTCACTAGCAGGGGACAATGAGCAGTACTTC. This translates into CASSLAGDNEQYF.